A single T cell receptor beta chain is shown here with its context. TCRdb's table, derived via immunoSEQ multiplex PCR, lists solely in-frame clones and lacks some. The table lists 2,500,000 or so clones, over 85% of them singletons, with 0.36% in the top ten. These data originate in a study of shared clonotypes between healthy human individuals. The CDR3 is 14 amino acids. The ends were cut back, 4 bases at V and 2 bases at J, with 10 bases in the middle. Germline-derived CDR1 and CDR2 are SGHRS and YFSETQ. The sequence was obtained from a man between 18 and 29 years old in good health. Some clones in this sample may be carry-over from other donors' samples. The chain joins TRBV5-1 to TRBJ2-1; D is possibly TRBD1 (6 bases). Sequenced sample: naive CD4+ T cells from PBMCs. The sample's subset: CD45RA+ positively selected. The CDR3 DNA sequence: TGCGCCAGCAGCGGGGGCCACACCTACAATGAGCAGTTCTTC. This encodes CASSGGHTYNEQFF.